These T cell receptor beta chains were read from a single sample in a study of shared clonotypes between healthy human individuals. Method: immunoSEQ multiplex PCR; TCRdb's copy keeps in-frame clones and lacks some. The sample holds approximately 2.5 million clones; under 95% are singletons and the top ten take around 0.4%. Sequencing was performed on naive CD4+ T cells from PBMCs. The receptors derive from a man younger than 35 in good health. Some clones in this sample may be carry-over from other donors' samples. The CDR3 runs from the conserved cysteine through the conserved F or W. A D gene is named only where the DNA matches it firmly. Size is stated for part of the rows, as once, few or many counts, or as a class when the clone is expanded.

length: 14
size: -
D: -
J: TRBJ1-5
V: TRBV9
CDR3: CASSVGPINQPQHF
DNA: TGTGCCAGCAGCGTAGGACCGATCAATCAGCCCCAGCATTTT

length: 15
size: -
D: -
J: TRBJ1-2
V: TRBV19
CDR3: CASSSWTVKNYGYTF
DNA: TGTGCCAGTAGTTCATGGACAGTCAAGAACTATGGCTACACCTTC

length: 15
size: -
D: TRBD2
J: TRBJ2-7
V: TRBV29-1
CDR3: CSVGERASGSYEQYF
DNA: TGCAGCGTTGGGGAAAGGGCTAGCGGGAGTTACGAGCAGTACTTC

length: 12
size: -
D: -
J: TRBJ2-7
V: TRBV29-1
CDR3: CSALWSSYEQYF
DNA: TGCAGCGCCCTGTGGAGCTCCTACGAGCAGTACTTC

length: 16
size: -
D: -
J: TRBJ1-2
V: TRBV7-2
CDR3: CASSLRSGVSDYGYTF
DNA: TGTGCCAGCAGCTTAAGGTCGGGGGTCTCTGACTATGGCTACACCTTC

length: 14
size: -
D: -
J: TRBJ1-1
V: TRBV28
CDR3: CASRVGVINTEAFF
DNA: TGTGCCAGCAGGGTGGGGGTCATCAACACTGAAGCTTTCTTT

length: 15
size: -
D: -
J: TRBJ2-3
V: TRBV9
CDR3: CASSVVGGGPDTQYF
DNA: TGTGCCAGCAGCGTAGTTGGTGGGGGCCCGGATACGCAGTATTTT

length: 15
size: -
D: -
J: TRBJ2-1
V: TRBV29-1
CDR3: CSVELPRSAYNEQFF
DNA: TGCAGCGTTGAACTTCCGCGTTCCGCCTACAATGAGCAGTTCTTC

length: 15
size: -
D: TRBD2
J: TRBJ2-3
V: TRBV9
CDR3: CASSVGGRGTDTQYF
DNA: TGTGCCAGCAGCGTAGGCGGGAGGGGTACAGATACGCAGTATTTT

length: 14
size: once
D: TRBD2
J: TRBJ2-3
V: TRBV29-1
CDR3: CSVESGRRTDTQYF
DNA: TGCAGCGTTGAAAGCGGGAGGCGCACAGATACGCAGTATTTT

length: 15
size: -
D: TRBD2
J: TRBJ2-1
V: TRBV5-4
CDR3: CASSPWASGSNEQFF
DNA: TGTGCCAGCAGCCCGTGGGCTAGCGGGAGTAATGAGCAGTTCTTC

length: 15
size: -
D: -
J: TRBJ2-7
V: TRBV7-8
CDR3: CASSRYLPWGREQYF
DNA: TGTGCCAGCAGCCGATACCTGCCATGGGGTCGCGAGCAGTACTTC

length: 15
size: -
D: TRBD2
J: TRBJ2-5
V: TRBV11-2
CDR3: CASRSGGDPRGTQYF
DNA: TGTGCCAGCAGATCCGGGGGGGACCCCCGAGGGACCCAGTACTTC

length: 16
size: -
D: -
J: TRBJ1-5
V: TRBV18
CDR3: CASSPQNSNSNQPQHF
DNA: TGTGCCAGCTCACCTCAGAATTCTAATAGCAATCAGCCCCAGCATTTT

length: 14
size: -
D: -
J: TRBJ2-7
V: TRBV29-1
CDR3: CSVGGLDPTYEQYF
DNA: TGCAGCGTTGGTGGTCTAGACCCAACCTACGAGCAGTACTTC

length: 13
size: -
D: -
J: TRBJ1-1
V: TRBV7-2
CDR3: CASSLSRNTEAFF
DNA: TGTGCCAGCAGCTTATCCAGGAACACTGAAGCTTTCTTT